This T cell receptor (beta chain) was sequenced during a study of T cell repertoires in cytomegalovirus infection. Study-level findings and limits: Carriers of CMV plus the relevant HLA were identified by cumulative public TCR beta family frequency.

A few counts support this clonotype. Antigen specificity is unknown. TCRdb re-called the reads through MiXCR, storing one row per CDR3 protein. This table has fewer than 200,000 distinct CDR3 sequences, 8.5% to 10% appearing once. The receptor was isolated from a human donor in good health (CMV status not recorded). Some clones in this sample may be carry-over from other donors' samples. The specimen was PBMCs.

CDR3 in DNA: TGTGCCAGCAGAAGAGCGGGAGCAGAGACCCAGTACTTC. This codes for CASRRAGAETQYF. This chain connects TRBV28 to TRBJ2-5; TRBD2 matches 8 bases. Germline loops: CDR1 MDHEN, CDR2 SYDVKM. The CDR3 loop spans 13 amino acids. J lost 4 bases, V lost 6 bases, and 4 bases had no gene match.